The T cell receptor beta chain under discussion was sequenced for a study of cytomegalovirus exposure and HLA in healthy donors. Background on the study: An early data release held approximately 80 million unique TCRs from HLA-typed donors.

The PCR had 60 Vbeta and 13 Jbeta primers. TCRdb keeps only in-frame clones here, not all; method: immunoSEQ multiplex PCR. The sample includes 90,000 to 130,000 clones, 70% to 85% of them seen just once. Germline V gene data show CDR1 as WSHSY and CDR2 as SAAADI. V was clipped by 0 bases and J by 6 bases, with 8 bases between them. The CDR3 loop spans 13 amino acids. Comments on this clone: The antigen is not known.

Study outcomes and limitations: According to an earlier analysis, most TCR beta V segments yielded productive rearrangements about 90% or about 30% of the time. The number of N-insertions in an Asian-associated ancestry cluster was reportedly below the 666-donor mean in a later analysis. According to the study, 150 to 200 TCR beta chains were cytomegalovirus-associated.

Sequenced material: PBMCs. The sequence derives from a man aged 30 to 39 in good health and CMV-seropositive. This sequence joins TRBV10-2 and TRBJ1-1; TRBD1 might be the D (5 bases). CDR3 residues: CASSESGGSEAFF. The CDR3 region has the DNA TGCGCCAGCAGTGAGTCGGGGGGGTCTGAAGCTTTCTTT.